This TCR beta chain was observed in a study of graft-versus-host responses after intestinal transplantation. About the research overall: Tacrolimus plus steroids were given to all recipients for approximately three years, preceded by anti-thymocyte globulin induction.

This CDR3 comprises 14 residues. V lost 0 bases, J lost 3 bases, and 8 bases lay in between. Germline loops: CDR1 SGHNT, CDR2 YENEEA. This table comes from immunoSEQ multiplex PCR, and its TCRdb copy is limited to in-frame clones, with some not included. Of roughly 14,000 clones in the sample, roughly 35% are singletons; the top ten hold approximately 1.8%. Plating of approximately 200,000 CFSE-labeled responder cells was done together with approximately 200,000 irradiated, violet-dye-labeled stimulator cells. Sorted after the reaction were proliferating CFSE-low CD3+CD4+ and CD3+CD8+ responders. This TCR was sampled from a human patient who received an intestinal transplant. V gene TRBV11-3 combines with J gene TRBJ2-5, with D perhaps TRBD1 (6 bases). The source was alloreactive CD8+ T cells from a mixed lymphocyte reaction culture, collected before intestinal transplant. The subset: CFSE-low proliferating T cells sorted from roughly six-day pre-transplant mixed lymphocyte reaction (GvH or HvG direction). DNA for the CDR3: TGTGCCAGCAGCTTAGATAACAGGGAAGAGACCCAGTACTTC. As protein: CASSLDNREETQYF.